Following are 10 T cell receptor beta chains from one sample sequenced in a study of tumor-infiltrating lymphocytes in oesophageal squamous cell carcinoma. TCRdb reanalysed the PCR reads using MiXCR and keeps one entry per CDR3 protein. The table lists 23,000 or so distinct CDR3 sequences, roughly two fifths of them singletons. Source material: esophageal tumor tissue. These receptors were taken from a male donor with esophageal squamous cell carcinoma.

The genes are TRBV10-2 and TRBJ2-1; D gene unclear. TRBJ2-5 matches the DNA end more closely, so the J call is doubtful. The CDR3 runs 11 residues. CDR1 is WSHSY, CDR2 SAAADI, per germline. In DNA, the CDR3 is TGCGCCAGCAGTGAGAAAGAGACCCAGTACTTC. Protein sequence: CASSEKETQYF.

This clonotype appeared a few times. The rearrangement uses TRBV28 and TRBJ1-3; D is unresolved. The CDR3 runs 13 residues. Germline CDR1 and CDR2: MDHEN and SYDVKM. V was trimmed by 8 bases and J by 1 base, leaving 9 bases between them. The CDR3: CASWRRSGNTIYF. The CDR3 DNA reads TGTGCCAGCTGGAGGCGTTCTGGAAACACCATATATTTT.

This clonotype has just one count. In DNA form, the CDR3 reads TGTGCCAGCAGTTGGCAGGGCCGCCGTTCTGGGGCCAACGTCCTGACTTTC. This gives the protein CASSWQGRRSGANVLTF. The rearrangement uses TRBV12-3 or TRBV12-4 and TRBJ2-6; D is possibly TRBD1 (5 bases). V lost 4 bases to trimming and J lost 1 base, with 14 bases between them. The CDR3 runs 17 residues.

This clonotype was seen at least ten times. The chain has TRBV12-3 or TRBV12-4 and TRBJ2-7, with 7 bases lining up with TRBD1. This CDR3 has 14 residues. V gave up 6 bases and J gave up 2 bases; unmatched junction bases: 7. The CDR3 nucleotides are TGTGCCAGCAGATCCCACAGGGGCGCCTACGAGCAGTACTTC. Protein sequence: CASRSHRGAYEQYF.

This clonotype has ten or more counts. The chain carries TRBV5-6 and TRBJ1-5; weak D call: TRBD1 (6 bases). Germline V gene sequence: CDR1 SGHDT, CDR2 YYEEEE. This CDR3 contains 16 residues. Deletions cut 0 bases from V and 6 bases from J, with 16 bases between. CDR3 nucleotides: TGTGCCAGCAGCTTGGGCCCCAAAGGCAGGGGTCAGCCCCAGCATTTT. Amino acids: CASSLGPKGRGQPQHF.

This clonotype was seen ten or more times. This chain links TRBV11-2 with TRBJ2-7; TRBD1 might be the D (5 bases). V was trimmed by 5 bases and J by 6 bases, leaving 8 bases between them. This CDR3 comprises 11 residues. Looked up from germline, CDR1 is SGHAT and CDR2 is FQNNGV. The CDR3 region is CASSPGIEQYF. The CDR3 nucleotides read TGTGCCAGCAGCCCAGGGATCGAGCAGTACTTC.

The chain joins TRBV7-2 to TRBJ2-1, with 7 bases aligning to TRBD2. The J call is doubtful: the DNA matches TRBJ2-7 better. Per the germline V gene, CDR1 is SGHTA and CDR2 is FQGNSA. The CDR3 spans 16 residues. The DNA of the CDR3 is TGTGCCAGCAGCTTAATCTCGGCGGGAGCGACTTACGAGCAGTACTTC. This sequence encodes CASSLISAGATYEQYF.

The J gene is TRBJ2-3, the V gene TRBV6-1; tentative D call: TRBD1 (5 bases). The J call could be wrong; TRBJ2-7 is a better fit for the DNA end. The CDR3 is 13 amino acids. Germline CDR1 MNHNS, CDR2 SASEGT. The CDR3 is CASSERQTYEQYF. The CDR3 nucleotides are TGTGCCAGCAGTGAAAGACAGACCTACGAGCAGTACTTC.

There are many counts of this clonotype. V is TRBV6-1 and J is TRBJ2-5; D is possibly TRBD1 (6 bases). Germline V gives CDR1 MNHNS, CDR2 SASEGT. This CDR3 is 13 amino acids long. Between the trimmed V and J ends, which lost 7 bases and 9 bases, there was a span of 18 bases. DNA for the CDR3: TGTGCCAGCACAATAGGGGGTCACGGGCCCCAGTACTTC. Protein product: CASTIGGHGPQYF.

This clonotype has a count of ten or more. The chain combines TRBV24-1 with TRBJ2-1; D remains unclear. Germline CDR1 and CDR2: KGHDR and SFDVKD. The V and J ends lost 3 bases and 4 bases respectively, with 6 bases between them. CDR3 length equals 13 residues. CDR3: CATSDGEYNEQFF. CDR3 DNA: TGTGCCACCAGTGATGGGGAATACAATGAGCAGTTCTTC.